This TCR beta chain was identified in a study of T cells in Graves' hyperthyroidism and ophthalmopathy. Study-level points and caveats: Ophthalmopathy was model-predicted a median about 6.9 months pre-onset. Blood also carried most thyroid clonotypes expanded above 0.001.

Uncontrolled infection, other autoimmune disease, pregnancy and lactation each barred patients from inclusion. PBMCs came from more than 9.5 ml fresh peripheral blood. As to this clonotype: As yet, its antigen is unknown.

CDR3 length: 13 amino acids. Germline V gene sequence: CDR1 MNHEY, CDR2 SVGEGT. V shed 4 bases, J shed 7 bases, and the junction held 4 bases outside the gene matches. Template material for amplifying TCR beta CDR3 regions consisted of RNA transcripts. First-round RT-PCR with HTBI primers amplified the TCR CDR3 region. TCRdb passed the multiplex PCR reads through MiXCR, listing each CDR3 protein once. The table includes approximately 520,000 distinct CDR3 sequences, roughly a quarter detected once. This chain connects TRBV6-2 or TRBV6-3 to TRBJ1-2, with 9 positions matching TRBD1. Source material: blood. This receptor was taken from a woman in her twenties or thirties with Graves' ophthalmopathy. The CDR3 loop is CASSWGQGSGYTF. The DNA for the CDR3 is TGTGCCAGCAGTTGGGGACAGGGAAGTGGCTACACCTTC.